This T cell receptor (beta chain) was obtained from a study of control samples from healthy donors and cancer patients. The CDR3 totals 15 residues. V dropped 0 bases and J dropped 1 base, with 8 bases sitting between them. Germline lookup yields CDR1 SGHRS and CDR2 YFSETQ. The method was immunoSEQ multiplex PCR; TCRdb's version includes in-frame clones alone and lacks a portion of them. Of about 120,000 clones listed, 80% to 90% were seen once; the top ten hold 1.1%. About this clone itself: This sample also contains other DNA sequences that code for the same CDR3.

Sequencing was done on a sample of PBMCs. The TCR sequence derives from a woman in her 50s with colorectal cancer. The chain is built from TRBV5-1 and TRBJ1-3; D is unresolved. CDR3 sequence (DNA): TGCGCCAGCAGCTTGGCCGGTGGGTCTGGAAACACCATATATTTT. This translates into CASSLAGGSGNTIYF.